Detailed here is one T cell receptor (beta chain). Its target is not known. The V segment lost 1 base and the J segment 7 bases; nucleotides outside the gene matches: 10. Germline lookup yields CDR1 SGHTA and CDR2 FQGNSA. The CDR3 length is 15 residues. TCRdb re-called the RT-PCR reads through MiXCR, storing one row per CDR3 protein. This sample yields about 520,000 distinct CDR3 sequences, of which less than 7.5% are seen a single time; around 13% belongs to the top ten. These data originate in a study of response to subunit inactivated influenza vaccine. Study-wide results and caveats: Authors suggested few new T cells are recruited by each seasonal influenza vaccination.

The sequenced sample was PBMCs from blood, obtained roughly 24 months after vaccination. This TCR was recovered from a man in his fifties or sixties who received an inactivated influenza vaccine. The chain recombines TRBV7-2 with TRBJ2-7, with 7 bases lining up with TRBD2. The CDR3 sequence is CASSLVRLASGEQYF. CDR3 nucleotide sequence: TGTGCCAGCAGCTTAGTACGACTAGCTTCGGGAGAGCAGTACTTC.